This T cell receptor beta chain was found in a study of OX40 agonist ivuxolimab in advanced cancers. As for the study in general: Patients' therapy was ivuxolimab, an antibody that acts as an agonist of OX40 (CD134). Partial responses were achieved by three patients, one with hepatocellular carcinoma and two with cutaneous melanoma. Study-wide findings and caveats: In the 0.1 to 3.0 mg/kg range, CD4+ and CD8+ blood T cells had expanded clonally by week 6. Antigen targets of the expanded peripheral T cells went undetermined.

This clone is a singleton in its sample. Its cognate antigen is unknown. The protocol was immunoSEQ multiplex PCR, while the TCRdb copy is restricted to in-frame clones and leaves out a portion. The table has tens of thousands of clones, 85% seen once. The CDR3 runs 15 residues. V trimming: 4 bases; J trimming: 5 bases; junction bases outside the gene matches: 8. Germline V CDR1 and CDR2: SNHLY, FYNNEI. The sequence derives from an adult with an advanced solid tumor such as melanoma, head and neck, liver or kidney cancer. V gene TRBV2 combines with J gene TRBJ2-5; 9 bases agree with TRBD2. The input for sequencing was CD4+ or CD8+ T cells sorted from blood, taken in a trial of the OX40 agonist ivuxolimab. The CDR3 loop reads CASSGISGGEETQYF. Written as DNA, the CDR3 is TGTGCCAGCAGTGGAATTAGCGGGGGCGAGGAGACCCAGTACTTC.